This record concerns one TCR beta chain sequence. There were only Caucasian adults among the donors, and all lived in Nashville, Tennessee. Assay used: immunoSEQ multiplex PCR; TCRdb lists only in-frame clones, some missing. The data hold approximately 87,000 clones, with roughly three fifths observed a single time. This entry is derived from a study of shared clonotypes between healthy human individuals. Study details: Three CD4 naive, three CD4 memory, two CD8 naive and one CD8 memory plate were used per donor.

Input material: memory CD8+ T cells sorted from blood. The subset was: CD45RO+ cells pooled with CCR7-negative TemRA cells. The receptor's source is a man aged 25-45 years in good health.

The CDR3 nucleotides are TGTGCCATCAGTGACCCTAGCGGGAGGGGTAGCCCGTCCTACAATGAGCAGTTCTTC. Protein sequence: CAISDPSGRGSPSYNEQFF. The chain uses TRBV10-3 and TRBJ2-1; 12 bases agree with TRBD2. This CDR3 has 19 amino acids. V shed 3 bases and J 1 base; nucleotides not matched to a gene: 10. Germline V gene lookup returns CDR1 ENHRY and CDR2 SYGVKD.